These T cell receptor beta chains were read from a single sample in a study of shared clonotypes between healthy human individuals. Sequenced by immunoSEQ multiplex PCR; TCRdb stores in-frame clones only, minus some. This table holds 450,000 to 650,000 clones, around 76% found once. Sequencing used PBMCs. These receptors were taken from a woman between 35 and 50 years old in good health. Some clones in this sample may be carry-over from other donors' samples. Each CDR3 is given with its conserved first and last residue. D genes are given only for firm matches. A row's size may be missing; if present it is once, few, many or a size class.

TRBV7-2,.,.,TRBJ1-6,TGTGCCAGCAGCTTAAGGACCCTACAAAATTCACCCCTCCACTTT,CASSLRTLQNSPLHF
TRBV30,few,TRBD1,TRBJ1-1,TGTGCCTGGAGCCCGGACAGGGGAATTGACGCTTTCTTT,CAWSPDRGIDAFF
TRBV7-3,few,.,TRBJ1-1,TGTGCCAGCAGCTCCACCCCGGGCCAGCCGCATGGAGCTTTCTTT,CASSSTPGQPHGAFF
TRBV7-9,.,TRBD2,TRBJ2-1,TGTGCCAGCAGCAGGACTAGCGGGAGGGTAGCATATGAGCAGTTCTTC,CASSRTSGRVAYEQFF
TRBV4-3,many,.,TRBJ2-2,TGCGCCAGCAGCCGGCCTACTGGCGGGGAGCTGTTTTTT,CASSRPTGGELFF
TRBV9,.,TRBD2,TRBJ2-1,TGTGCCAGCAGCGTACTAGGCGGGAGCTACAATGAGCAGTTCTTC,CASSVLGGSYNEQFF
TRBV20-1,.,.,TRBJ2-5,TGCAGTGCTAGGATGGGGGAGGCCCAGTACTTC,CSARMGEAQYF
TRBV7-3,.,.,TRBJ2-2,TGTGCCAGCAGCTTAACTAGCGTTTCTAACACCGGGGAGCTGTTTTTT,CASSLTSVSNTGELFF
TRBV6-1,once,TRBD1,TRBJ1-2,TGTGCCAGCAGTGAAGCGCTTCGATGGGGACAGGGGTATGGCTACACCTTC,CASSEALRWGQGYGYTF
TRBV6-8,.,TRBD2,TRBJ2-3,TGTGCCAGCAGTTACCCCGGACTAGCGGCCTCTAGCACAGATACGCAGTATTTT,CASSYPGLAASSTDTQYF
TRBV28,.,.,TRBJ1-5,TGTGCCGTATTGGGGGGTGGTCAGCCCCAGCATTTT,CAVLGGGQPQHF
TRBV18,.,.,TRBJ1-1,TGTGCCAGCTCACTTCCAACAGGATCCAACACTGAAGCTTTCTTT,CASSLPTGSNTEAFF
TRBV7-2,.,TRBD2,TRBJ2-7,TGTGCCAGCAGCCCAACTGGACTAGCCAACTACGAGCAGTACTTC,CASSPTGLANYEQYF
TRBV11-2,.,TRBD1,TRBJ2-5,TGTGCCAGCAGCCCTCGACAGGGGCAAGAGACCCAGTACTTC,CASSPRQGQETQYF
TRBV4-2,.,.,TRBJ2-7,TGTGCCAGCAGCCCCCAGAAGGGAGTCGAGCAGTACTTC,CASSPQKGVEQYF
TRBV30,.,.,TRBJ1-5,TGTGCCTGGACCCAGGACAGTATCAATCAGCCCCAGCATTTT,CAWTQDSINQPQHF